Here is one T cell receptor beta chain with its context. Its specificity is not known. The sample belongs to a study of OX40 agonist ivuxolimab in advanced cancers. Study-wide results and limits: Dosing at 0.1 to 3.0 mg/kg was accompanied by clonal expansion of CD4+ and CD8+ blood T cells by week 6.

The CDR3 totals 17 residues. Clones were sequenced by immunoSEQ multiplex PCR, and TCRdb holds only the in-frame ones, with some missing. Among 80,000 to 130,000 clones, just over 90% were seen once, and the ten largest hold 0.31%. The TCR originated in an adult with an advanced solid tumor such as melanoma, head and neck, liver or kidney cancer. This material consisted of CD4+ or CD8+ T cells sorted from blood, taken in a trial of the OX40 agonist ivuxolimab. The chain links TRBV21-1 to TRBJ2-3; the table gives TRBD1 as D, unverified against the DNA. TRBV21-1 is a pseudogene locus. The DNA of the CDR3 is TGTGCCAGCAGCAAAGGACACCCGAATGCTCCCGGAGATACGCAGTATTTT. Protein: CASSKGHPNAPGDTQYF.